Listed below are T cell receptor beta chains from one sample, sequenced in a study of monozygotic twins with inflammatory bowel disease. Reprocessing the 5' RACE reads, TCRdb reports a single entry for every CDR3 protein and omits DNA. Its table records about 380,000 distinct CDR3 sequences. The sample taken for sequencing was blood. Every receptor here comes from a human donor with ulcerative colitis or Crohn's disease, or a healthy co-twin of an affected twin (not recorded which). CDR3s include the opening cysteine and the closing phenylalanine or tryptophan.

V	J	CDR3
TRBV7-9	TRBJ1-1	CASDAPPTGNTEAFF
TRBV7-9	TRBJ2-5	CASSFGQDLYQETQYF
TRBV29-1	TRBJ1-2	CSVEGPRNSNYGYTF
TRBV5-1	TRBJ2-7	CASRRIQGPAYEQYF
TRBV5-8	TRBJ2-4	CASSLVQGLRNIQYF
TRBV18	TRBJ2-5	CASSPQLQQETQYF
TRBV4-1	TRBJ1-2	CASSQDIVGYYGYTF
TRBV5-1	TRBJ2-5	CASSLSRNQETQYF
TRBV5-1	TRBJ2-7	CASSRAGTGMYEQYF
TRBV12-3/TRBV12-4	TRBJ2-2	CASSFGGGIGELFF
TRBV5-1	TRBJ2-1	CASSQTVSEQFF
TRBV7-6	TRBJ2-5	CASSFTGGRETQYF
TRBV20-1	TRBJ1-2	CSARGVNYGYTF
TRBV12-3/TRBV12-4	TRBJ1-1	CASSYGPNTEAFF
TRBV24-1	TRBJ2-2	CATSDPRGQGGELFF
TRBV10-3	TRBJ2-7	CAISESIRPGSERGMYF
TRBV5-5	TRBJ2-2	CASSLVQGGSGNTGELFF
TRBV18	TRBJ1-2	CASSPPVDRQLYGYTF
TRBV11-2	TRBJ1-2	CASSFTDRDRSYGYTF
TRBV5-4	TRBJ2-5	CASSFRTGSGETQYF
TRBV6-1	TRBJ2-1	CASTGTGPLYNEQFF
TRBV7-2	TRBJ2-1	CASSGERDSYNEQFF